These T cell receptor beta chains were read from a single sample in a study of high-grade serous ovarian cancer treatment subgroups. Using immunoSEQ multiplex PCR, the repertoire was profiled, and TCRdb retains in-frame clones only, with some absent. Among roughly 15,000 clones listed, approximately 87% were seen once. The sample consisted of tumor tissue. These receptors came from a human donor with high-grade serous ovarian cancer. The CDR3 runs from the conserved cysteine through the conserved F or W. A D gene is named only where the DNA matches it firmly. Only part of the rows carry a size: once, few, many, or a class if the clone is expanded.

abundance	v_gene	d_gene	j_gene	CDR3aa	CDR3nt
NA	TRBV28	NA	TRBJ2-7	CASSQFARQAYRYEQYF	TGTGCCAGCAGCCAATTCGCCCGGCAGGCGTACCGGTACGAGCAGTACTTC
NA	TRBV29-1	TRBD1	TRBJ2-7	CSVVDRASSYEQYF	TGCAGCGTTGTTGACAGGGCGAGCTCCTACGAGCAGTACTTC
NA	TRBV6-6	TRBD1	TRBJ1-6	CASSYGTGYNSPPHF	TGTGCCAGCAGTTACGGGACAGGGTATAATTCACCCCCCCACTTT
NA	TRBV2	NA	TRBJ2-5	CASTYQETQYF	TGTGCCAGCACCTACCAAGAGACCCAGTACTTC
NA	TRBV18	NA	TRBJ2-7	CASSPASEQYF	TGTGCCAGCTCACCAGCCTCCGAGCAGTACTTC
NA	TRBV7-2	TRBD2	TRBJ2-7	CASSFFSGGRGEQYF	TGTGCCAGCAGCTTCTTTAGCGGGGGCCGGGGAGAGCAGTACTTC
NA	TRBV9	TRBD1	TRBJ1-6	CASSPQTGWNSPLHF	TGTGCCAGCAGCCCCCAGACAGGGTGGAATTCACCCCTCCACTTT
NA	TRBV19	NA	TRBJ1-4	CASRGVGTTTNEKLFF	TGTGCCAGTAGGGGGGTTGGGACAACAACTAATGAAAAACTGTTTTTT
NA	TRBV5-1	NA	TRBJ1-4	CASSLGQTNEKLFF	TGCGCCAGCAGCTTGGGACAGACTAATGAAAAACTGTTTTTT
NA	TRBV5-1	NA	TRBJ2-1	CASSLGLEGNEQFF	TGCGCCAGCAGCTTGGGGTTGGAGGGAAATGAGCAGTTCTTC
NA	TRBV7-2	TRBD2	TRBJ2-1	CASSLGGGGYNEQFF	TGTGCCAGCAGCTTAGGCGGGGGGGGGTACAATGAGCAGTTCTTC
NA	TRBV19	NA	TRBJ2-1	CASSFTLGGQFF	TGTGCCAGTAGTTTTACTTTGGGGGGGCAGTTCTTC
few	TRBV30	NA	TRBJ2-5	CAWTQGTSMVETQYF	TGTGCCTGGACCCAAGGGACGTCCATGGTAGAGACCCAGTACTTC
NA	TRBV6-5	TRBD2	TRBJ2-1	CASSYGGGASNEQFF	TGTGCCAGCAGTTACGGCGGGGGGGCAAGTAATGAGCAGTTCTTC
NA	TRBV28	TRBD1	TRBJ2-6	CASSFKDRGYLTYSGANVLTF	TGTGCCAGCAGTTTTAAGGACAGGGGGTACCTAACGTATTCTGGGGCCAACGTCCTGACTTTC
NA	TRBV2	NA	TRBJ2-7	CASSGGALGSYEQYF	TGTGCCAGCAGTGGGGGGGCGTTGGGAAGCTACGAGCAGTACTTC
NA	TRBV29-1	NA	TRBJ2-6	CSVEGGTGANVLTF	TGCAGCGTTGAAGGGGGTACTGGGGCCAACGTCCTGACTTTC
NA	TRBV10-3	TRBD1	TRBJ2-5	CAISESTGPHQETQYF	TGTGCCATCAGTGAGTCGACAGGGCCCCACCAAGAGACCCAGTACTTC
NA	TRBV4-3	NA	TRBJ2-5	CASSQEWAADSQETQYF	TGCGCCAGCAGCCAAGAATGGGCCGCGGACTCCCAAGAGACCCAGTACTTC
NA	TRBV27	TRBD1	TRBJ2-1	CASSLQGDEQFF	TGTGCCAGCAGTTTACAGGGGGATGAGCAGTTCTTC
NA	TRBV7-9	NA	TRBJ1-1	CASSFGNTEAFF	TGTGCCAGCAGCTTTGGGAACACTGAAGCTTTCTTT
NA	TRBV28	NA	TRBJ2-2	CASLDLGYTGELFF	TGTGCCAGCCTTGATCTAGGTTACACCGGGGAGCTGTTTTTT
NA	TRBV27	TRBD2	TRBJ2-1	CASSLSTSGGAGQFF	TGTGCCAGCAGTTTATCAACTAGCGGGGGGGCGGGGCAGTTCTTC
NA	TRBV10-3	NA	TRBJ2-3	CAISATRTDTQYF	TGTGCCATCAGTGCTACTCGCACAGATACGCAGTATTTT
NA	TRBV25-1	TRBD1	TRBJ1-1	CASRSMGTATEAFF	TGTGCCAGCAGGTCAATGGGGACAGCCACTGAAGCTTTCTTT
NA	TRBV7-8	NA	TRBJ2-7	CASSLAVNHEQYF	TGTGCCAGCAGCTTAGCGGTGAACCACGAGCAGTACTTC
NA	TRBV5-1	TRBD1	TRBJ1-4	CASSPGTGIEKLFF	TGCGCCAGCAGCCCGGGGACAGGAATTGAAAAACTGTTTTTT
NA	TRBV2	TRBD1	TRBJ2-7	CASSQGQSYFYEQYF	TGTGCCAGCAGTCAGGGACAGTCATACTTCTACGAGCAGTACTTC
NA	TRBV28	NA	TRBJ2-3	CASSSHTDTQYF	TGTGCCAGCAGTTCCCATACAGATACGCAGTATTTT
few	TRBV6-5	TRBD1	TRBJ1-1	CASSYAEGATEAFF	TGTGCCAGCAGTTACGCGGAGGGGGCCACTGAAGCTTTCTTT
NA	TRBV2	TRBD1	TRBJ2-7	CASSQSPGTGGYEQYF	TGTGCCAGCAGCCAAAGCCCCGGGACAGGGGGGTACGAGCAGTACTTC
NA	TRBV10-3	TRBD2	TRBJ2-3	CAISEGRGGGTDTQYF	TGTGCCATCAGTGAGGGTCGGGGGGGTGGCACAGATACGCAGTATTTT
NA	TRBV9	TRBD1	TRBJ2-7	CASSVGDSNYEQYF	TGTGCCAGCAGCGTAGGGGACAGTAACTACGAGCAGTACTTC
NA	TRBV6-5	NA	TRBJ1-1	CASVLAGGARSEAFF	TGTGCCAGCGTTCTAGCGGGGGGGGCGCGTTCTGAAGCTTTCTTT
NA	TRBV4-3	TRBD2	TRBJ2-7	CASSQDTSGVYEQYF	TGCGCCAGCAGCCAAGATACTAGCGGGGTTTACGAGCAGTACTTC
NA	TRBV19	NA	TRBJ1-5	CASSTYREDQPQHF	TGTGCCAGTAGTACCTACAGGGAGGATCAGCCCCAGCATTTT
once	TRBV11-1	TRBD1	TRBJ2-1	CASSFQTGAAGNEQFF	TGTGCCAGCAGCTTTCAAACAGGGGCCGCAGGCAATGAGCAGTTCTTC
once	TRBV7-6	NA	TRBJ2-7	CASSLGAEGSHEQYF	TGTGCCAGCAGCTTAGGGGCGGAGGGTTCCCACGAGCAGTACTTC
NA	TRBV27	TRBD1	TRBJ1-2	CASSLLQGALPGGYTF	TGTGCCAGCAGTTTATTGCAGGGGGCCCTCCCGGGGGGCTACACCTTC
NA	TRBV9	NA	TRBJ2-3	CASSVGAGLPSTDTQYF	TGTGCCAGCAGCGTAGGGGCAGGGCTGCCAAGCACAGATACGCAGTATTTT
NA	TRBV2	NA	TRBJ2-1	CASIKENPSNEQFF	TGTGCCAGCATTAAGGAGAACCCCTCCAATGAGCAGTTCTTC
NA	TRBV5-1	TRBD1	TRBJ2-1	CASTNGTGSYNEQFF	TGCGCCAGCACTAACGGGACAGGGTCTTACAATGAGCAGTTCTTC
NA	TRBV29-1	TRBD1	TRBJ2-1	CSVSGQGVSQLNNEQFF	TGCAGCGTTTCTGGACAGGGAGTTTCGCAATTGAACAATGAGCAGTTCTTC
NA	TRBV2	NA	TRBJ1-5	CASNPDVNQPQHF	TGTGCCAGCAACCCCGACGTAAATCAGCCCCAGCATTTT
NA	TRBV29-1	NA	TRBJ2-5	CSVEQGNYRETQYF	TGCAGCGTTGAACAGGGAAACTACCGAGAGACCCAGTACTTC
NA	TRBV21-1	NA	TRBJ2-1	CASSRDRGLFEQFF	TGTGCCAGCAGCAGGGACAGGGGGCTTTTTGAGCAGTTCTTC
NA	TRBV7-9	NA	TRBJ2-6	CASSRTRAKRPGANVLTF	TGTGCCAGCAGCCGAACTAGGGCGAAGCGGCCTGGGGCCAACGTCCTGACTTTC
NA	TRBV7-2	TRBD1	TRBJ1-2	CASSLDRGPLVGYTF	TGTGCCAGCAGCTTAGACAGGGGGCCACTCGTAGGCTACACCTTC
NA	TRBV30	NA	TRBJ1-1	CAWSVRLGGTEAFF	TGTGCCTGGAGTGTACGACTGGGGGGTACTGAAGCTTTCTTT
NA	TRBV27	NA	TRBJ1-1	CASSFSGMQAFF	TGTGCCAGCAGTTTCTCAGGTATGCAGGCTTTCTTT
once	TRBV6-1	NA	TRBJ1-5	CASSDQGHSGQPQHF	TGTGCCAGCAGCGATCAGGGGCATTCGGGTCAGCCCCAGCATTTT